The TCR beta chain under discussion was sequenced for a study of PD-L1 blockade in urothelial cancer. Time point denoted: pretreatment peripheral blood. Libraries were prepared by immunoSEQ multiplex PCR; TCRdb keeps only in-frame clonotypes and omits some of them. Of around 43,000 clones listed, 70% to 90% were seen once; the top ten hold 20% to 25%. This CDR3 comprises 14 residues. With V trimmed by 5 bases and J by 2 bases, 4 bases remained unmatched. CDR1 and CDR2 from the germline V gene are SEHNR and FQNEAQ (reference sequence). The receptor was isolated from a donor aged 40 or over with urothelial cancer. The chain is built from TRBV7-9 and TRBJ2-7, with 9 bases that match TRBD2. The sample in question was PBMCs, obtained around atezolizumab (anti-PD-L1) treatment. The CDR3, as DNA: TGTGCCAGCAGCACAGGCGGGGGGGCCTACGAGCAGTACTTC. This sequence encodes CASSTGGGAYEQYF.